This TCR beta chain was sequenced for a study of chemoradiotherapy in HPV16-positive cancers. At the level of the study: Candidate HPV-specific clones and shared TCR motifs came from a couple of HPV16-positive patients. Regarding the study as a whole: Candidate HPV-specific clones and E7-related TCR motifs grew in tumor during treatment.

Trimming took 2 bases from V and 5 from J, leaving 6 bases between them. This CDR3 comprises 12 residues. Germline V gene lookup returns CDR1 SGHKS and CDR2 YYEKEE (reference sequence). For this clone: Antigen: not known.

Repertoires were sampled repeatedly during chemoradiotherapy. TCRdb's copy holds only in-frame clones and misses some; the assay was immunoSEQ multiplex PCR. In the table there are approximately 12,000 clones, under 75% of which are singletons. Sampling was conducted from a patient who underwent chemoradiotherapy. This TCR was recovered from a human donor with HPV-associated anogenital cancer. The rearrangement uses TRBV5-5 and TRBJ2-3; D unclear. As DNA, the CDR3 is TGTGCCAGCAGCTTTAATGGAGATACGCAGTATTTT. It encodes CASSFNGDTQYF.